This T cell receptor (beta chain) was sequenced during a study of beta chain features in type 1 diabetes. This clone has more than one count but fewer than ten. By way of CD45RO/CCR7/CD25/CD127/CD95/CD27, the CD4+ regulatory, stem cell-like memory, central memory and naive cells were sorted. Sequencing targeted expressed TCRB transcripts, as all isolated RNA had been reverse transcribed. Some clones are missing from TCRdb's copy, which holds only in-frame ones; the method was immunoSEQ multiplex PCR. The sample includes some 410,000 clones, approximately 13% of them seen just once. This CDR3 has 17 amino acids. CDR1 is ENHRY and CDR2 is SYGVKD in the germline V gene. J was trimmed by 2 bases and V by 3 bases; bases with no gene match: 9.

V is TRBV10-3 and J is TRBJ2-3, with TRBD2 matching 9 bases. The sample comprised naive CD4+ T cells from blood. The receptor comes from a man under 40 in good health. CDR3 sequence (DNA): TGTGCCATCAGTGAAGGTAGACTAGCGGTGAACACAGATACGCAGTATTTT. This encodes CAISEGRLAVNTDTQYF.